This T cell receptor (beta chain) was recorded in a study of OX40 agonist ivuxolimab in advanced cancers. Study-level information: Ivuxolimab, an agonist antibody against OX40 (CD134), was given to patients.

Clones were read by immunoSEQ multiplex PCR, and TCRdb kept only the in-frame ones, dropping some. The data contain around 49,000 clones, 75% to 80% of them seen just once; the ten biggest clones take up over 7%. CDR1 is SGHRS and CDR2 is YFSETQ in the germline V gene. V was trimmed by 0 bases and J by 2 bases, leaving 15 bases between them. The CDR3 is 16 amino acids. Blood samples were obtained at baseline, cycle 4 day 1, and cycle 7 day 1. This sequence was found in an adult with an advanced solid tumor such as melanoma, head and neck, liver or kidney cancer. The source was CD4+ or CD8+ T cells sorted from blood, collected in a trial of the OX40 agonist ivuxolimab. The gene calls are TRBV5-1 and TRBJ2-7; the D call may be TRBD1 or TRBD2 (6 bases each). The CDR3 bases are TGCGCCAGCAGCTTGGTAGGGGGAGGTAGGACCTACGAGCAGTACTTC. Translated, it gives CASSLVGGGRTYEQYF.